One and the same sample provided the 17 T cell receptor beta chains below, sequenced in a study of response to subunit inactivated influenza vaccine. TCRdb reprocessed the RT-PCR reads with MiXCR, giving one entry per CDR3 protein. The sample yields over 750,000 distinct CDR3 sequences, roughly 20% seen once. Sequenced here: PBMCs from blood, sampled roughly 5 days after vaccination. These receptor sequences come from a man aged 50 or older who received an inactivated influenza vaccine.

The chain couples TRBV20-1 to TRBJ2-6; 9 nucleotides agree with TRBD1. Germline-derived CDR1 and CDR2 are DFQATT and SNEGSKA (reference sequence). The CDR3 has 19 amino acids. V was clipped by 0 bases and J by 1 base; unmatched bases: 10. In nucleotides, the CDR3 is TGCAGTGCTAGAGATTGGCAGGGACAGGGATTTTCTGGGGCCAACGTCCTGACTTTC. Protein: CSARDWQGQGFSGANVLTF.

This clonotype was detected a few times. This chain connects TRBV7-9 to TRBJ2-5, with 7 bases matching TRBD2. The CDR3 is made up of 16 amino acids. Per the germline V gene, CDR1 is SEHNR and CDR2 is FQNEAQ (reference sequence). V was clipped by 4 bases and J by 5 bases; unmatched bases: 13. The CDR3 region is CASSSAGFSGSETQYF. The CDR3 DNA is TGTGCCAGCAGCTCGGCGGGGTTTAGCGGGTCTGAGACCCAGTACTTC.

J is TRBJ1-4 and V is TRBV20-1, with D unresolved. The CDR3 has 12 residues. The ends were cut back, 1 base at V and 3 bases at J, with 3 bases in the middle. Germline V lookup: CDR1 DFQATT, CDR2 SNEGSKA (reference sequence). The CDR3 here is CSARGANEKLFF. DNA of the CDR3: TGCAGTGCTAGAGGAGCTAATGAAAAACTGTTTTTT.

The chain has TRBV10-3 and TRBJ1-4, with 8 nucleotides matching TRBD1. This CDR3 comprises 16 residues. The junction had 8 bases not matched to a gene; V was cut back by 0 bases and J by 8 bases. Germline CDR1 reads ENHRY; CDR2 reads SYGVKD. CDR3 DNA: TGTGCCATCAGTGAGTCTACCGGGACAGGAGACGAAAAACTGTTTTTT. Translating gives CAISESTGTGDEKLFF.

This clonotype was found a few times. V usage is TRBV12-3 or TRBV12-4 and J usage is TRBJ2-3; the D is unclear. CDR3 length: 12 amino acids. Trimming took 2 bases from V and 5 from J, leaving 5 bases between them. The CDR3 loop reads CASSLLIDTQYF. CDR3 nucleotide sequence: TGTGCCAGCAGTTTACTGATAGATACGCAGTATTTT.

This clonotype occurred a few times. DNA for the CDR3: TGCGCCAGCAGCTCGATCCCGATAAGGGACAACTATGGCTACACCTTC. Translated, it gives CASSSIPIRDNYGYTF. The chain carries TRBV5-1 and TRBJ1-2, with a possible D match to TRBD1 (5 bases). Between the trimmed V and J ends, which lost 3 bases and 2 bases, there was a span of 17 bases. The germline V gene encodes CDR1 SGHRS and CDR2 YFSETQ. The CDR3 loop spans 16 amino acids.

In nucleotides, the CDR3 is TGTGCCATCAGACCGGACAGGGGGCGGGGAGAGACCCAGTACTTC. Its translation: CAIRPDRGRGETQYF. The gene calls are TRBV10-3 and TRBJ2-5; 11 bases are a match to TRBD1. CDR1 is ENHRY and CDR2 is SYGVKD in the germline V gene. V dropped 6 bases and J dropped 4; count of bases not matched to a gene: 7. CDR3 length: 15 amino acids.

This clonotype was seen a single time. CDR3 DNA sequence: TGTGCCAGCAGCGAGGGGACTAGCGGCATCACAGATACGCAGTATTTT. Translation: CASSEGTSGITDTQYF. The chain has TRBV13 and TRBJ2-3, with TRBD2 matching 11 bases. Unmatched junction bases numbered 6, after V lost 5 bases and J lost 2 bases. This CDR3 is built from 16 residues. Germline CDR1 is PRHDT and CDR2 is FYEKMQ (reference sequence).

The V gene is TRBV5-6, the J gene TRBJ1-1; no definite D call. The V gene lost 4 bases and the J gene lost 4 bases, with 14 bases spanning the gap. Germline V lookup: CDR1 SGHDT, CDR2 YYEEEE. This CDR3 contains 14 residues. The CDR3 loop reads CASSRVGRGTEAFF. CDR3 in DNA: TGTGCCAGCAGCAGGGTAGGTAGAGGCACTGAAGCTTTCTTT.

A few counts support this clonotype. The chain employs TRBV27 and TRBJ2-7; D gene uncertain. Germline V gives CDR1 MNHEY, CDR2 SMNVEV (reference sequence). The CDR3 runs to 13 residues. Trimming removed 3 bases at V and 3 bases at J, with 9 bases between. As DNA, the CDR3 is TGTGCCAGCAGTTTTTCCTCCCTCTACGAGCAGTACTTC. Translation: CASSFSSLYEQYF.

This chain links TRBV6-5 with TRBJ2-7, with TRBD1 identical over 11 bases. The length of the CDR3 is 17 residues. Germline V CDR1 and CDR2: MNHEY, SVGAGI. The J segment lost 5 bases and the V segment lost 4 bases, leaving 13 bases of the junction unmatched. CDR3 DNA sequence: TGTGCCAGCAGTTCCATCAGGTCCGGGACAGGGGGTGACGAGCAGTACTTC. This gives the protein CASSSIRSGTGGDEQYF.

The rearrangement uses TRBV12-3 or TRBV12-4 and TRBJ1-2; 7 nucleotides match TRBD1. V was pared by 4 bases and J by 3 bases, with 5 bases of the junction left unmatched. The CDR3 has 14 residues. CDR3 sequence reads: CASSSRGGDYGYTF. The CDR3 coding sequence is TGTGCCAGCAGTTCCAGGGGGGGAGACTATGGCTACACCTTC.

V and J are TRBV7-9 and TRBJ1-2; 11 bases are shared with TRBD1. In germline, CDR1 is SEHNR, CDR2 FQNEAQ (reference sequence). J lost 6 bases, V lost 4 bases, and 4 bases had no gene match. CDR3 length equals 14 residues. The CDR3 DNA reads TGTGCCAGCAGCTGGACGGGACAGGGGGATGGCTACACCTTC. It specifies CASSWTGQGDGYTF.

In this sample, this clonotype turned up a few times. J is TRBJ2-5 and V is TRBV15; the D gene is possibly TRBD1 (6 bases). Germline CDR1 reads LNHNV; CDR2 reads YYDKDF (reference sequence). This CDR3 region has 14 residues. V lost 8 bases and J 5 bases, leaving 18 bases between the germline ends. This CDR3 reads CATSSLGAGETQYF. CDR3 bases: TGTGCCACCTCAAGTCTGGGGGCTGGGGAGACCCAGTACTTC. Together with reference TRBV15 and TRBJ2-5, the CDR3 gives the full variable domain: DAMVIQNPRYQVTQFGKPVTLSCSQTLNHNVMYWYQQKSSQAPKLLFHYYDKDFNNEADTPDNFQSRRPNTSFCFLDIRSPGLGDTAMYLCATSSLGAGETQYFGPGTRLLVL.

This clonotype was detected a few times. This sequence joins TRBV5-1 and TRBJ2-1; 10 positions agree with TRBD2. The CDR3 spans 21 residues. The ends lost 5 bases at V and 2 bases at J; junction bases unmatched: 22. Germline lookup yields CDR1 SGHRS and CDR2 YFSETQ. The CDR3 is CASRVSTSGATSTSPYNEQFF. CDR3 DNA sequence: TGCGCCAGCAGGGTCTCAACTAGCGGGGCTACATCGACTAGCCCCTACAATGAGCAGTTCTTC. Drawing the rest from reference TRBV5-1 and TRBJ2-1, the complete variable domain is KAGVTQTPRYLIKTRGQQVTLSCSPISGHRSVSWYQQTPGQGLQFLFEYFSETQRNKGNFPGRFSGRQFSNSRSEMNVSTLELGDSALYLCASRVSTSGATSTSPYNEQFFGPGTRLTVL.

This clonotype was seen a few times. The rearrangement joins TRBV28 to TRBJ2-1, with 9 bases fitting TRBD2. The CDR3 sequence is 17 residues long. V lost 4 bases and J lost 4; bases outside the gene matches: 11. Germline assignment: CDR1 MDHEN and CDR2 SYDVKM. The CDR3 reads CASSSNRRGGAYNEQFF. For the CDR3, the DNA is TGTGCCAGCAGTTCAAATAGGCGCGGGGGGGCGTACAATGAGCAGTTCTTC.

V and J are TRBV20-1 and TRBJ2-5; possible D gene TRBD1, 5 bases. The V end was cut by 2 bases, the J end by 5 bases, with 12 bases between. The CDR3 contains 13 residues. Germline V gene lookup returns CDR1 DFQATT and CDR2 SNEGSKA (reference sequence). The CDR3 reads CSARPRARETQYF. The CDR3 bases are TGCAGTGCTAGACCCAGGGCCCGGGAGACCCAGTACTTC.